This is a list of T cell receptor beta chains from one sample in a study of human T cells and chemical hapten exposure. TCRdb reprocessed the RACE reads via MiXCR and lists one record per CDR3 protein. The sample contains about 290,000 distinct CDR3 sequences, almost 8% of which appear only once. Source: whole blood, taken in connection with sensitization to the hapten diphenylcyclopropenone (DPC). The receptors here all came from a man aged 18 to 29 with alopecia areata. Some clones in this sample may be carry-over from other donors' samples. The CDR3 runs from the conserved cysteine through the conserved F or W. D genes are given only for firm matches. The listing skips clone size in some rows; elsewhere it reads once, few, many or a size class.

d_call clone_size j_call v_call cdr3_aa cdr3_nt
- few TRBJ1-1 TRBV20-1 CSARDRANTEAFF TGCAGTGCTAGAGACAGGGCAAACACTGAAGCTTTCTTT
- few TRBJ2-5 TRBV14 CASSQVQIQETQYF TGTGCCAGCAGCCAAGTCCAGATACAAGAGACCCAGTACTTC
- many TRBJ2-5 TRBV9 CASSVQGKGETQYF TGTGCCAGCAGCGTGCAGGGCAAAGGGGAGACCCAGTACTTC
TRBD1 few TRBJ1-1 TRBV6-2/TRBV6-3 CASSDRGRGGTEAFF TGTGCCAGCAGTGACAGGGGGCGCGGAGGGACTGAAGCTTTCTTT
- - TRBJ1-1 TRBV7-2 CASSLVRGRRNTEAFF TGTGCCAGCAGCTTAGTGCGCGGCAGGCGAAACACTGAAGCTTTCTTT
TRBD1 few TRBJ1-4 TRBV29-1 CSTRGPSNEKLFF TGCAGCACCAGGGGGCCCTCTAATGAAAAACTGTTTTTT
- - TRBJ2-7 TRBV7-2 CASTRLRGRVRTYEQYF TGTGCCAGCACCCGGCTCCGGGGCAGGGTGAGAACCTACGAGCAGTACTTC
- few TRBJ1-6 TRBV6-6 CASSPDRQTPPNSPLHF TGTGCCAGCAGCCCGGACCGACAGACACCCCCAAATTCACCCCTCCACTTT
TRBD2 few TRBJ2-3 TRBV24-1 CATSASGGDTQYF TGTGCCACCAGTGCTAGCGGGGGGGATACGCAGTATTTT
- few TRBJ2-7 TRBV19 CASSIQQGISEQYF TGTGCCAGTAGTATCCAACAGGGAATATCCGAGCAGTACTTC
TRBD1 many TRBJ1-1 TRBV18 CASSHDRDSPEAFF TGTGCCAGCTCACACGACCGGGACAGCCCTGAAGCTTTCTTT
- - TRBJ2-5 TRBV10-1 CASSEYGLQETQYF TGCGCCAGCAGTGAGTACGGGCTCCAAGAGACCCAGTACTTC
- - TRBJ2-7 TRBV7-3 CASSSSGNYEQYF TGTGCCAGCAGCTCCTCGGGGAACTACGAGCAGTACTTC
TRBD1 - TRBJ2-2 TRBV11-3 CASSLTWPSRTGGPPNTGELFF TGTGCCAGCAGCTTAACTTGGCCCTCGCGGACAGGGGGCCCCCCGAACACCGGGGAGCTGTTTTTT
TRBD2 few TRBJ2-3 TRBV24-1 CATSENPPSGGTDTQYF TGTGCCACCAGTGAAAATCCCCCCAGCGGGGGCACAGATACGCAGTATTTT
- many TRBJ2-3 TRBV5-1 CASSLPIGDTQYF TGCGCCAGCAGCTTGCCAATAGGAGATACGCAGTATTTT
- - TRBJ2-7 TRBV20-1 CSARDQWAAAYEQYF TGCAGTGCTAGAGATCAATGGGCAGCCGCTTACGAGCAGTACTTC
- few TRBJ2-5 TRBV20-1 CSAPPSQVETQYF TGCAGTGCTCCTCCGTCTCAAGTAGAGACCCAGTACTTC
TRBD1 - TRBJ2-3 TRBV5-1 CASSLGRTGSTDTQYF TGCGCCAGCAGCTTGGGCCGGACAGGGAGCACAGATACGCAGTATTTT
TRBD1 - TRBJ1-5 TRBV12-3/TRBV12-4 CASSLDRDRGPQQPQHF TGTGCCAGCAGTTTAGATCGAGACAGGGGGCCTCAACAGCCCCAGCATTTT
- many TRBJ2-1 TRBV12-3/TRBV12-4 CASRTDNEQFF TGTGCCAGCAGAACCGACAATGAGCAGTTCTTC
TRBD1 - TRBJ1-4 TRBV7-2 CVSSLNANRGNEKLFF TGTGTCAGCAGCTTAAACGCGAACAGGGGTAATGAAAAACTGTTTTTT
- many TRBJ1-5 TRBV28 CASSDSNQPQHF TGTGCCAGCAGCGATAGCAATCAGCCCCAGCATTTT
- - TRBJ2-7 TRBV5-6 CASSLDGVAYEQYF TGTGCCAGCAGCTTGGACGGGGTAGCCTACGAGCAGTACTTC
- - TRBJ2-1 TRBV6-5 CASSYSMGGLSYNEQFF TGTGCCAGCAGTTACTCGATGGGGGGGCTCTCCTACAATGAGCAGTTCTTC
- - TRBJ2-7 TRBV10-3 CAISGRDGLSSYEQYF TGTGCCATCAGTGGCCGGGACGGGTTGAGCTCCTACGAGCAGTACTTC
- many TRBJ2-7 TRBV6-2/TRBV6-3 CASSRLGVRSYEQYF TGTGCCAGCAGTCGACTGGGGGTCCGCTCCTACGAGCAGTACTTC